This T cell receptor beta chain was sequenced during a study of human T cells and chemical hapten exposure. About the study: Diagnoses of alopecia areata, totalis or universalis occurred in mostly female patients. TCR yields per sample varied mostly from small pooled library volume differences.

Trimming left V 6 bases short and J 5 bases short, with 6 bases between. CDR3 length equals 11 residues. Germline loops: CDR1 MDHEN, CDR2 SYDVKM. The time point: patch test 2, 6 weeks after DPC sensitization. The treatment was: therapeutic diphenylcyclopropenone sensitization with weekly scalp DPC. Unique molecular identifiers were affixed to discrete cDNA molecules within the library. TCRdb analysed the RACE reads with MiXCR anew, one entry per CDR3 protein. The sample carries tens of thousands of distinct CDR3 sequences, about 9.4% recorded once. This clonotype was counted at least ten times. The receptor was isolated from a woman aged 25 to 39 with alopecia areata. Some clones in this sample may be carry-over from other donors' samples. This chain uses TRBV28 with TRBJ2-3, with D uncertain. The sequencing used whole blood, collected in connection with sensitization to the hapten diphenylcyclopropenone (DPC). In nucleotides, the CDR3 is TGTGCCAGCAGGGAAGGAGATACGCAGTATTTT. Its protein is CASREGDTQYF.